This TCR beta chain was identified during a study of Graves' ophthalmopathy and Graves' hyperthyroidism. The germline CDR1 and CDR2 sequences are SGHAT and FQNNGV. The germline V and J ends were trimmed by 4 bases and 4 bases, with 13 bases remaining between them. This CDR3 is built from 15 residues. The study amplified TCR beta CDR3 regions using RNA transcripts. RT-PCR in the first round used HTBI primers; a second-round multiplex PCR followed. MiXCR was run by TCRdb on the multiplex PCR reads, yielding one entry per CDR3 protein. The table includes approximately 700,000 distinct CDR3 sequences, about 40% detected once.

The sample consisted of peripheral blood. The sequence derives from an adult man with Graves' ophthalmopathy. V and J are TRBV11-2 and TRBJ2-2; a weak D match, TRBD2 (6 bases). The CDR3 sequence is CASSSTRDFTGELFF. The DNA for the CDR3 is TGTGCCAGCAGCTCAACAAGGGACTTCACCGGGGAGCTGTTTTTT.